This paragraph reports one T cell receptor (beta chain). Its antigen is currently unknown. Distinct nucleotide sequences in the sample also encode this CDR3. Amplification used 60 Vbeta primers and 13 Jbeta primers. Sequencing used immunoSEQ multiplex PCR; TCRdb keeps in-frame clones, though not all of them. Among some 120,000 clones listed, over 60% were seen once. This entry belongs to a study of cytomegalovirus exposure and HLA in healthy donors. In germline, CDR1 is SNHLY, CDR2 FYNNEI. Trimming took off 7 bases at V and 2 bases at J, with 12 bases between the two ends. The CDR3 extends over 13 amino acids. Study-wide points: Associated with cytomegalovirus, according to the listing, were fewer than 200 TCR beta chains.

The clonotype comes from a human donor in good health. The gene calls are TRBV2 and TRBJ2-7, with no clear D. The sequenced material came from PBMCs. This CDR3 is CASTTGTAYEQYF. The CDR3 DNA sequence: TGTGCCAGCACCACGGGTACGGCCTACGAGCAGTACTTC.